This T cell receptor (beta chain) was recorded in a study of PD-1 blockade in classical Hodgkin lymphoma. General study results and limits: The repertoire differences lack a defined cause, possibly disease activity or prior therapy.

Every patient had relapsed following autologous stem cell transplantation, and cohorts differed in brentuximab vedotin exposure. Using immunoSEQ multiplex PCR, the repertoire was profiled, and TCRdb retains in-frame clones only, with some absent. The sample gives fewer than 110,000 clones, around 89% of which show up once; more than 6.5% is in the top ten. Per the germline V gene, CDR1 is SNHLY and CDR2 is FYNNEI. The CDR3 spans 14 residues. V lost 6 bases, J lost 10 bases, and 19 bases lay in between. As regards this clone: As yet, its antigen is unknown.

This TCR was recovered from a human donor with classical Hodgkin lymphoma. The chain carries TRBV2 and TRBJ2-1; a possible D gene is TRBD2 (6 bases). The sequencing here drew on peripheral blood mononuclear cells (PBMCs), taken before the second cycle of nivolumab. DNA for the CDR3: TGTGCCAGCAGGACGGGGGTGGGAGTCGGCGAGCAGTTCTTC. Its protein product is CASRTGVGVGEQFF.